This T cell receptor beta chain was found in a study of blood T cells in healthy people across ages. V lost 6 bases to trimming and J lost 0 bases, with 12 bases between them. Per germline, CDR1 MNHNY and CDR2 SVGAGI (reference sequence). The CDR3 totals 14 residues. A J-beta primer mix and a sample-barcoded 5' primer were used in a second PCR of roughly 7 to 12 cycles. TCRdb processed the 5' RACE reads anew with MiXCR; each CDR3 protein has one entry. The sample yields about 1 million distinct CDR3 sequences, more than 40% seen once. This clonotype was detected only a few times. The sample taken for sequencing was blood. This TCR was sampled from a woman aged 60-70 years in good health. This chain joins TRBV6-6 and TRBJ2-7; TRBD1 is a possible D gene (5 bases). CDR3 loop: CASSPRQSSYEQYF. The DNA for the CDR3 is TGTGCCAGCAGCCCTAGACAGAGCTCCTACGAGCAGTACTTC.